The 5 T cell receptor beta chains below all came from one sample that was sequenced in a study of T cells in tuberculosis. As for time point: new active TB diagnosis, blood taken before or within 7 days of starting treatment. Assay used: immunoSEQ multiplex PCR; TCRdb lists only in-frame clones, some missing. The sample shows more than 20,000 clones, over 75% of them seen only once. The source material was PBMCs, sampled at tuberculosis diagnosis. The receptors originated from an adult with tuberculosis.

The chain uses TRBV6-6 and TRBJ2-1; D remains unclear. Between the trimmed V and J ends, which lost 6 bases and 0 bases, there was a span of 9 bases. CDR3 length equals 14 residues. CDR1 and CDR2 from the germline V gene are MNHNY and SVGAGI (reference sequence). CDR3 sequence: CASRELSSYNEQFF. DNA for the CDR3: TGTGCCAGCAGAGAACTCTCCTCCTACAATGAGCAGTTCTTC.

The chain carries TRBV30 and TRBJ1-1; weak D call: TRBD1 (5 bases). The CDR3 is 12 residues long. Per the germline V gene, CDR1 is GTSNPN and CDR2 is SVGIG (reference sequence). The ends were cut back, 5 bases at V and 5 bases at J, with 12 bases in the middle. The CDR3 sequence: CAWGAGGTEAFF. CDR3 nucleotide sequence: TGTGCCTGGGGTGCGGGGGGGACTGAAGCTTTCTTT.

V gene TRBV1 combines with J gene TRBJ2-7; no DNA check was done on the table's D call, TRBD2. TRBV1 is deemed a pseudogene. The CDR3 runs to 16 residues. Written as DNA, the CDR3 is TGCACCAGCAGCCAGGCCCCAGCGGGCGTCTCCTACGAGCAGTACTTC. Translating gives CTSSQAPAGVSYEQYF.

By proportion, this clone is medium-sized. The V call is TRBV27, the J call TRBJ2-3; TRBD2 aligns across 11 bases. Germline trimming cut 8 bases from V and 6 bases from J; bases unmatched to any gene: 10. Germline values: CDR1 MNHEY, CDR2 SMNVEV (reference sequence). This CDR3 contains 15 residues. This CDR3 reads CASATSGRGWDTQYF. The CDR3 bases are TGTGCCAGCGCTACTAGCGGGAGAGGTTGGGATACGCAGTATTTT.

The rearrangement joins TRBV2 to TRBJ2-1, with D tentatively TRBD2 (6 bases). V gave up 9 bases and J gave up 8 bases, with 20 bases separating them. Germline V CDR1 and CDR2: SNHLY, FYNNEI. The CDR3 is made up of 14 amino acids. The CDR3 DNA reads TGTGCCAGAGAACGGGGGAAGGGCGGTCATGAGCAGTTCTTC. As protein: CARERGKGGHEQFF. Full variable domain (missing parts from reference TRBV2 and TRBJ2-1): EPEVTQTPSHQVTQMGQEVILRCVPISNHLYFYWYRQILGQKVEFLVSFYNNEISEKSEIFDDQFSVERPDGSNFTLKIRSTKLEDSAMYFCARERGKGGHEQFFGPGTRLTVL.